These 3 T cell receptor beta chains share one sample of origin, sequenced in a study of T cell changes during pregnancy in multiple sclerosis. The table came from immunoSEQ multiplex PCR; TCRdb's copy has only in-frame clones and leaves some out. The profile shows 61,000 or so clones, 85% to 95% of them singletons. The input for sequencing was CD4+ T cells from peripheral blood mononuclear cells, taken before pregnancy. These receptor sequences come from a female donor with multiple sclerosis, enrolled in a pregnancy study.

This sequence joins TRBV7-9 and TRBJ1-1; tentatively, D is TRBD1 (6 bases). V was shortened by 4 bases and J by 4 bases, with 13 bases between the two germline ends. This CDR3 is built from 14 residues. The germline V gene has CDR1 SEHNR and CDR2 FQNEAQ (reference sequence). CDR3 in amino acids: CASSSSGGATEAFF. The CDR3 DNA sequence: TGTGCCAGCAGCTCGTCCGGGGGGGCCACTGAAGCTTTCTTT.

The chain uses TRBV6-5 and TRBJ2-7; D is perhaps TRBD2 (6 bases). Trimming took off 6 bases at V and 0 bases at J, with 15 bases between the two ends. The CDR3 has 15 amino acids. Per germline, CDR1 MNHEY and CDR2 SVGAGI. CDR3 nucleotides: TGTGCCAGCAGGCCTTTGGGAGGACTCTCCTACGAGCAGTACTTC. Protein sequence: CASRPLGGLSYEQYF.

This chain links TRBV7-2 with TRBJ2-3, with D hard to call. The V end was cut by 2 bases, the J end by 1 base, with 10 bases between. The CDR3 length is 15 residues. Germline V gives CDR1 SGHTA, CDR2 FQGNSA. The CDR3 is CASSLIAPGTDTQYF. CDR3 sequence (DNA): TGTGCCAGCAGCTTAATAGCTCCCGGCACAGATACGCAGTATTTT.